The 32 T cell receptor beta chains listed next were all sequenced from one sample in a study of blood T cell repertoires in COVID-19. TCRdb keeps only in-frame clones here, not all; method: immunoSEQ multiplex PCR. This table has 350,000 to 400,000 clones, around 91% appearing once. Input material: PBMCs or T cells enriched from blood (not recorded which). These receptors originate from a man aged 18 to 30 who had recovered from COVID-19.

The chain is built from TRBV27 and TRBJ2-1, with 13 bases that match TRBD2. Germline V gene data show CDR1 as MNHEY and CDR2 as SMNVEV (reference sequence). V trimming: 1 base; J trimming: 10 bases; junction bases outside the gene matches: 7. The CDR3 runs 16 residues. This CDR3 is CASSLLLAGGAGEQFF. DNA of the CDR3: TGTGCCAGCAGTTTATTACTAGCGGGGGGGGCAGGGGAGCAGTTCTTC.

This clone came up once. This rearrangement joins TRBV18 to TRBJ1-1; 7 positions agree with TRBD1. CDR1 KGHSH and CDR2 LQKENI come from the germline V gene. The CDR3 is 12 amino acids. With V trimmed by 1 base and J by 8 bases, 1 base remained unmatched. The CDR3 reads CASSPRDSEAFF. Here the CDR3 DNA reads TGTGCCAGCTCACCACGGGACAGCGAAGCTTTCTTT. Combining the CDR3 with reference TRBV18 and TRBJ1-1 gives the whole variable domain NAGVMQNPRHLVRRRGQEARLRCSPMKGHSHVYWYRQLPEEGLKFMVYLQKENIIDESGMPKERFSAEFPKEGPSILRIQQVVRGDSAAYFCASSPRDSEAFFGQGTRLTVV.

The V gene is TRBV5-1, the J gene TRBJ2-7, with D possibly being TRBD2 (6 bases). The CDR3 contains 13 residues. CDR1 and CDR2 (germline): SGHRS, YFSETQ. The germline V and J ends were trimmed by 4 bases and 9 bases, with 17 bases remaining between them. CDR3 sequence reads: CASSIPGDQRQYF. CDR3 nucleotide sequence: TGCGCCAGCAGCATACCGGGGGACCAGAGGCAGTACTTC. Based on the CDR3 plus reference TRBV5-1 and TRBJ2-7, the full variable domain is KAGVTQTPRYLIKTRGQQVTLSCSPISGHRSVSWYQQTPGQGLQFLFEYFSETQRNKGNFPGRFSGRQFSNSRSEMNVSTLELGDSALYLCASSIPGDQRQYFGPGTRLTVT.

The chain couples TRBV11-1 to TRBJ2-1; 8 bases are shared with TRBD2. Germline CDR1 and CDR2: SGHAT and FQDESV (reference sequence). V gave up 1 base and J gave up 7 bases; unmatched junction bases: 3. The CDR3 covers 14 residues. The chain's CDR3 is CASSLGGTRNEQFF. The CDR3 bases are TGTGCCAGCAGCTTAGGAGGGACTAGAAATGAGCAGTTCTTC.

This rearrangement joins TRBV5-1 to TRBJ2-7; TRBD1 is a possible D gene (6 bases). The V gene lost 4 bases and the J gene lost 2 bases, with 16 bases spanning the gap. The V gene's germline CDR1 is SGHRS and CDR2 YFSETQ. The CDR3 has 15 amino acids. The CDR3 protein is CASSRNREGAYEQYF. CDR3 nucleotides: TGCGCCAGCAGCAGGAACAGGGAAGGGGCCTACGAGCAGTACTTC.

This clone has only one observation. The CDR3: CASSLIAGGLDEQYF. In DNA, the CDR3 is TGTGCCAGCAGCTTAATAGCGGGAGGGCTCGACGAGCAGTACTTC. The genes are TRBV7-2 and TRBJ2-7, with 11 bases aligning to TRBD2. Per the germline V gene, CDR1 is SGHTA and CDR2 is FQGNSA. J lost 5 bases, V lost 2 bases, and 5 bases had no gene match. The CDR3 spans 15 residues. The entire variable domain, with the rest obtained from reference TRBV7-2 and TRBJ2-7, is as follows: GAGVSQSPSNKVTEKGKDVELRCDPISGHTALYWYRQSLGQGLEFLIYFQGNSAPDKSGLPSDRFSAERTGGSVSTLTIQRTQQEDSAVYLCASSLIAGGLDEQYFGPGTRLTVT.

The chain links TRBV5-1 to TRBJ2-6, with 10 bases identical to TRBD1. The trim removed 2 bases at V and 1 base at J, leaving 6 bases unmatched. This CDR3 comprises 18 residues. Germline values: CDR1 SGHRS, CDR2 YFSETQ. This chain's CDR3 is CASSFLGQGSSGANVLTF. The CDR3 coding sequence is TGCGCCAGCAGCTTCCTGGGACAGGGGAGTTCTGGGGCCAACGTCCTGACTTTC. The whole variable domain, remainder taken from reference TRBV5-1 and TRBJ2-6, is KAGVTQTPRYLIKTRGQQVTLSCSPISGHRSVSWYQQTPGQGLQFLFEYFSETQRNKGNFPGRFSGRQFSNSRSEMNVSTLELGDSALYLCASSFLGQGSSGANVLTFGAGSRLTVL.

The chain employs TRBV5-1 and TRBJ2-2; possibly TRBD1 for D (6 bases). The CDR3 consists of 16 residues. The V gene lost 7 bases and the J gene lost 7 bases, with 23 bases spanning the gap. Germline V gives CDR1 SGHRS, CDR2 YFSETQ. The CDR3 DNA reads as TGCGCCAGCGCCGACGGCAGGGGATTTAGGAACGGGGAGCTGTTTTTT. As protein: CASADGRGFRNGELFF.

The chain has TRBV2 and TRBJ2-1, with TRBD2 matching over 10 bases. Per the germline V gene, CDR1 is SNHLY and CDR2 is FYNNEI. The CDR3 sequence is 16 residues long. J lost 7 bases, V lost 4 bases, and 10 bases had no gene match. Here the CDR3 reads CASSVSSGGSLNEQFF. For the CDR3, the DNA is TGTGCCAGCAGTGTTAGTAGCGGGGGGTCCCTAAATGAGCAGTTCTTC. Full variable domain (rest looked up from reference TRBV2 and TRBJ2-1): EPEVTQTPSHQVTQMGQEVILRCVPISNHLYFYWYRQILGQKVEFLVSFYNNEISEKSEIFDDQFSVERPDGSNFTLKIRSTKLEDSAMYFCASSVSSGGSLNEQFFGPGTRLTVL.

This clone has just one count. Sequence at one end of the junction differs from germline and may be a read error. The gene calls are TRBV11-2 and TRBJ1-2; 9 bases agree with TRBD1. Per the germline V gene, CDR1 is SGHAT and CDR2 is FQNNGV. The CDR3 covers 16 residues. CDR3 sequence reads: CASSLAGTGKNSGYTF. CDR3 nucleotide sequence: TGTGCCAGCAGCTTAGCCGGGACAGGGAAAAACTCTGGCTACACCTTC.

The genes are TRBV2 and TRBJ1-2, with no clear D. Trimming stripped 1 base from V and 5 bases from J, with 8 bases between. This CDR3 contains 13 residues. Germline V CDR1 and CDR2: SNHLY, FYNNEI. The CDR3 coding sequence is TGTGCCAGCAGTGAAGAGCGAGATTATGGCTACACCTTC. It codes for CASSEERDYGYTF.

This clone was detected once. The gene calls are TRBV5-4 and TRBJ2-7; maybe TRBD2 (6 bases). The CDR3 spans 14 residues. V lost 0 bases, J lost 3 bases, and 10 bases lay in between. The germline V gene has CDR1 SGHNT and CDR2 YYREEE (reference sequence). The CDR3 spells CASSLVGGIYEQYF. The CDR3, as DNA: TGTGCCAGCAGCTTGGTCGGGGGTATCTACGAGCAGTACTTC.

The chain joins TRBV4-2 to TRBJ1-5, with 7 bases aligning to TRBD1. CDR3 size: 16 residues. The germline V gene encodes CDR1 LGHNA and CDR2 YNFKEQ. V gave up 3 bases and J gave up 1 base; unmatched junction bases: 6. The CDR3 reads CASSQNRGTSNQPQHF. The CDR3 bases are TGTGCCAGCAGCCAGAACAGGGGTACGAGCAATCAGCCCCAGCATTTT.

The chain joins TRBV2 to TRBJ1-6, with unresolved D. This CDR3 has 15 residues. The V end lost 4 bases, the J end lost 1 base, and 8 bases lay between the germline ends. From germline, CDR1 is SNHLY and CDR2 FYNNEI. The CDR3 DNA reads TGTGCCAGCAGTGGCCAGGTTTCCTATAATTCACCCCTCCACTTT. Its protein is CASSGQVSYNSPLHF.

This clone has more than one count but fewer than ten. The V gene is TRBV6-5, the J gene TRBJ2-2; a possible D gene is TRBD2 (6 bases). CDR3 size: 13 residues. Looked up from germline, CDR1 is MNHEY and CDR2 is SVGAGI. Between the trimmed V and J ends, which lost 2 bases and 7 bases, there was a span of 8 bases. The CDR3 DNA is TGTGCCAGCAGTTACGGGAGGAACGGGGAGCTGTTTTTT. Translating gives CASSYGRNGELFF.

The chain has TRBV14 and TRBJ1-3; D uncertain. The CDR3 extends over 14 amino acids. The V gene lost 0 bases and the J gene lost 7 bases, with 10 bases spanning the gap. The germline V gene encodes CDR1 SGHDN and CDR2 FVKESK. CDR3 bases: TGTGCCAGCAGCCAAGACCGCAGAGGGAACACCATATATTTT. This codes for CASSQDRRGNTIYF.

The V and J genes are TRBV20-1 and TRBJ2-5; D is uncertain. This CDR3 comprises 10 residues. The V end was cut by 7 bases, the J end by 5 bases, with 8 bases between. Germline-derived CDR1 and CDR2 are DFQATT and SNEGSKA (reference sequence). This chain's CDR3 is CSVPRETQYF. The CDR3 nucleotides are TGCAGTGTCCCTCGGGAGACCCAGTACTTC.

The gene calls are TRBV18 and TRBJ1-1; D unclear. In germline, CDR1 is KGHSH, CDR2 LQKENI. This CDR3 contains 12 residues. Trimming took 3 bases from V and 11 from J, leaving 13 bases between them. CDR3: CASSPPRVRAFF. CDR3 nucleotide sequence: TGTGCCAGCTCACCCCCTCGGGTTCGGGCTTTCTTT.

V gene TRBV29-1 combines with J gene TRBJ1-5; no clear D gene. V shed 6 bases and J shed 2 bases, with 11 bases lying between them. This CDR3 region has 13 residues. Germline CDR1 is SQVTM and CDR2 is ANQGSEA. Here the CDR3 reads CSVKPGGNQPQHF. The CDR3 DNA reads TGCAGCGTGAAGCCCGGGGGCAATCAGCCCCAGCATTTT.

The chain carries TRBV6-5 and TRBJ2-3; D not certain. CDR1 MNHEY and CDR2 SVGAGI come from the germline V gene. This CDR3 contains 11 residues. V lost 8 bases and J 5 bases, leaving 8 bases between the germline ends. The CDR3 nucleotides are TGTGCCAGCGAACGCGGAGATACGCAGTATTTT. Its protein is CASERGDTQYF.

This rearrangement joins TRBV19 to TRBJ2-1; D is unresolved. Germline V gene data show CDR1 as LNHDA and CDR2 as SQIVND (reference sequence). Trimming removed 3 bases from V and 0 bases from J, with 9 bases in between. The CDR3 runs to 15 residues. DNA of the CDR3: TGTGCCAGTAGTATTGTGGCTAGCTCCTACAATGAGCAGTTCTTC. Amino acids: CASSIVASSYNEQFF.

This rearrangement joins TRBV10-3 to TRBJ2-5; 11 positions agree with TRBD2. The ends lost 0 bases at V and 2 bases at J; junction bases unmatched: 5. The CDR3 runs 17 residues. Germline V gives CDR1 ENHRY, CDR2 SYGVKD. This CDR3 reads CAISESRLAGPQETQYF. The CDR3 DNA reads TGTGCCATCAGTGAGTCCCGACTAGCGGGGCCGCAAGAGACCCAGTACTTC.

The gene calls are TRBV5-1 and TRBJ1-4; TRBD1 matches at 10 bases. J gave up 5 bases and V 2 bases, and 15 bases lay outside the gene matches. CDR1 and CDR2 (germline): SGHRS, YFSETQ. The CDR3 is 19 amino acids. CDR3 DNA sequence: TGCGCCAGCAGCTTAAAGGGGGGACAGGGGCGAACCTCAAATGAAAAACTGTTTTTT. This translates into CASSLKGGQGRTSNEKLFF.

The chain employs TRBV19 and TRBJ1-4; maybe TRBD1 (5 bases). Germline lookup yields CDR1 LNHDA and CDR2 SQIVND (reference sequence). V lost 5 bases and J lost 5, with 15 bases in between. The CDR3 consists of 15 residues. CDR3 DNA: TGTGCCAGTAGTGAACTGGGGGAGGCAAATGAAAAACTGTTTTTT. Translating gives CASSELGEANEKLFF.

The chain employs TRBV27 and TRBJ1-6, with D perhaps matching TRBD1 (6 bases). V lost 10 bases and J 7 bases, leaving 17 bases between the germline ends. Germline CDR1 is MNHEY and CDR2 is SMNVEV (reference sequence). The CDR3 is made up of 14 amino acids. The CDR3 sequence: CANCLQGCNSPLHF. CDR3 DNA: TGTGCCAACTGCTTACAGGGCTGCAATTCACCCCTCCACTTT.

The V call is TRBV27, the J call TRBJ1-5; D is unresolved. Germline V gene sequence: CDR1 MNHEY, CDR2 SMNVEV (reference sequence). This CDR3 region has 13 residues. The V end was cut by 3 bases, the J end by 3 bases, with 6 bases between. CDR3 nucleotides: TGTGCCAGCAGTTTCACAGTCAATCAGCCCCAGCATTTT. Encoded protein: CASSFTVNQPQHF.

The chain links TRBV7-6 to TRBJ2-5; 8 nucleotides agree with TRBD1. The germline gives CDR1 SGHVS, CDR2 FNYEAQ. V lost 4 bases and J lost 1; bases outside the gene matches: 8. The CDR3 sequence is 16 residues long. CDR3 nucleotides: TGTGCCAGCAGCTCCCGGGCGGACAGGGTCCAAGAGACCCAGTACTTC. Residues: CASSSRADRVQETQYF. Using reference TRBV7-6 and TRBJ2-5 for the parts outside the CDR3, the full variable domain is GAGVSQSPRYKVTKRGQDVALRCDPISGHVSLYWYRQALGQGPEFLTYFNYEAQQDKSGLPNDRFSAERPEGSISTLTIQRTEQRDSAMYRCASSSRADRVQETQYFGPGTRLLVL.

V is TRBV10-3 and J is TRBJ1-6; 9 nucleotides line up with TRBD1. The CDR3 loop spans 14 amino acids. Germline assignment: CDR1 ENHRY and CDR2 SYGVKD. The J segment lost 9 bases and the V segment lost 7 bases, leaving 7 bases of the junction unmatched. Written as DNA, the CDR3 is TGTGCCATCACCCCGGGACAGGGTGTTTCACCCCTCCACTTT. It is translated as CAITPGQGVSPLHF.

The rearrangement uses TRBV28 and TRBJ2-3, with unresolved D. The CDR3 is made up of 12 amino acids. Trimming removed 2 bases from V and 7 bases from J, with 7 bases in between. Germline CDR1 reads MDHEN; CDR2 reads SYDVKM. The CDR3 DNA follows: TGTGCCAGCAGTTTACAGCGTAATACGCAGTATTTT. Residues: CASSLQRNTQYF.

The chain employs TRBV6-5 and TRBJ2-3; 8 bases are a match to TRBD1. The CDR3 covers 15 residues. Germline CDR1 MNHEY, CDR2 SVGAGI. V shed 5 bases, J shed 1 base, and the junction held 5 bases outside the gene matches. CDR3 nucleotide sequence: TGTGCCAGCAGTACACGGGACAGGCGCACAGATACGCAGTATTTT. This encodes CASSTRDRRTDTQYF.

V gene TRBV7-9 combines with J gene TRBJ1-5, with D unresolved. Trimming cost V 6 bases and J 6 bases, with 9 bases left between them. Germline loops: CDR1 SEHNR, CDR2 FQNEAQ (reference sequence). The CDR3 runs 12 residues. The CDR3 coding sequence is TGTGCCAGCAGTCCGGAGGCTCAGCCCCAGCATTTT. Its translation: CASSPEAQPQHF.

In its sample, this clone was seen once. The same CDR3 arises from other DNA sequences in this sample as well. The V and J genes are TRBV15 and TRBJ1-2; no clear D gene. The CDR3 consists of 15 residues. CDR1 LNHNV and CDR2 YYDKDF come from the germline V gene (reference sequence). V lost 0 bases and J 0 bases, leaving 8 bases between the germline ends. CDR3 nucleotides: TGTGCCACCAGCAGAGAGGCGGGAGCTAACTATGGCTACACCTTC. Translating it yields CATSREAGANYGYTF.